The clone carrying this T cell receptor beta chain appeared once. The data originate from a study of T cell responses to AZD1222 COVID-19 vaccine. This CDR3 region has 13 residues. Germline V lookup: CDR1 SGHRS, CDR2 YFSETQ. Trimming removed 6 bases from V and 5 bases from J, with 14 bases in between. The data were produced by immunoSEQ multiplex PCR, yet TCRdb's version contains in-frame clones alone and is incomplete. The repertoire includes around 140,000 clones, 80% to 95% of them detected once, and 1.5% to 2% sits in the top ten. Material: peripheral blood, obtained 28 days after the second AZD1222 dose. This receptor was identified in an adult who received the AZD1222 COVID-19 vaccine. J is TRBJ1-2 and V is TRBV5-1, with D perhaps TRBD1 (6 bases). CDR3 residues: CASTQDSLYGYTF. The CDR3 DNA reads TGCGCCAGCACCCAGGACAGTTTATATGGCTACACCTTC.